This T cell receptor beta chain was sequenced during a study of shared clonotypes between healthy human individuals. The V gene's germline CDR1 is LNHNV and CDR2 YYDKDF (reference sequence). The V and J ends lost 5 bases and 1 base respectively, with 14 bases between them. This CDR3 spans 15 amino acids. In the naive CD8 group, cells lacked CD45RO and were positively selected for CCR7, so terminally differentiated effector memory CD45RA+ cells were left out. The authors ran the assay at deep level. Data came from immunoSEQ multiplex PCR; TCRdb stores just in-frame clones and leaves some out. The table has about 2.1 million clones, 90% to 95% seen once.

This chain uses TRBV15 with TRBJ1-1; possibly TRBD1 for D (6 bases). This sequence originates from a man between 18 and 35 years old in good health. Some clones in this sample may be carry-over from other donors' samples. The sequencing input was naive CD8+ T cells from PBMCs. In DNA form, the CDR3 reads TGTGCCACCAGCGCCTTTAGGGGGGGGAACACTGAAGCTTTCTTT. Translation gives CATSAFRGGNTEAFF.